This is a list of T cell receptor beta chains from one sample in a study of cytomegalovirus exposure and HLA in healthy donors. Here immunoSEQ multiplex PCR was the method, and the copy in TCRdb shows in-frame clones only, minus some. The sample includes approximately 120,000 clones, around 80% of them seen just once. Source material: PBMCs. These receptors were collected from a woman younger than 45 in good health and CMV-seronegative. Each CDR3 is given with its conserved first and last residue. A D gene is named only where the DNA matches it firmly. Some rows mark clone size as missing; the rest say once, few, many or name a class of expanded clone.

j_gene,d_gene,v_gene,abundance,CDR3nt,CDR3aa
TRBJ2-1,TRBD2,TRBV7-9,.,TGTGCCAGCAGCTCAGGACTAGCGGGAGGGTTTGATGAGCAGTTCTTC,CASSSGLAGGFDEQFF
TRBJ1-2,.,TRBV30,.,TGTGCCTGGAGTTTTCCAGGTGGAGGCTACACCTTC,CAWSFPGGGYTF
TRBJ1-2,.,TRBV15,once,TGTGCCACCAAGGCCAAGGACAGCCCTAACTATGGCTACACCTTC,CATKAKDSPNYGYTF
TRBJ1-1,.,TRBV27,.,TGTGCCAGCAGGGGCGACAGACGCATGAACACTGAAGCTTTCTTT,CASRGDRRMNTEAFF
TRBJ2-7,.,TRBV7-9,.,TGTGCCAGCAGCCTCTCCTACGAGCAGTACTTC,CASSLSYEQYF
TRBJ2-7,.,TRBV4-2,.,TGTGCCAGCAGCCAAGATACGGTCGAGCAGTACTTC,CASSQDTVEQYF
TRBJ1-6,.,TRBV6-5,.,TGTGCCAGCAGTGAACCCGGGGATAATTCACCCCTCCACTTT,CASSEPGDNSPLHF
TRBJ1-6,.,TRBV7-2,.,TGTGCCAGCAGCTTAGCGCCGAACGGGGGGGCTAAAGACTCACCCCTCCACTTT,CASSLAPNGGAKDSPLHF
TRBJ2-7,TRBD1,TRBV5-1,few,TGCGCCAGCAGCGCCGGACAGGGAATGGTACGGTACGAGCAGTACTTC,CASSAGQGMVRYEQYF
TRBJ2-1,.,TRBV5-1,.,TGCGCCAGCAGCTTGGGTCCCTCTAACAATGAGCAGTTCTTC,CASSLGPSNNEQFF